This section outlines one TCR beta chain sequence together with its context. Its antigen has not been determined. Per-nucleotide qualities are absent, and no much larger clonotype sits a single base away. Deletion took 3 bases off V and 8 bases off J, with a span of 15 bases between the germline ends. The CDR3 runs 14 amino acids, cysteine and phenylalanine included. The CDR3 DNA has 42 bases and is translated from base 1. Based on the germline V gene (reference sequence), the CDR1 and CDR2 sequences are PRHDT and FYEKMQ. The data were obtained in a study of T cells in Graves' hyperthyroidism and ophthalmopathy (dated by TCRdb to between 2018 and 2021). For the wider study: Peripheral blood was sampled at the time of initial diagnosis, prior to any treatment. To identify TCR V-J signatures that set the groups apart, the researchers used a discovery cohort of 100 or so patients, made up of approximately 43 with Graves' ophthalmopathy and 55 to 65 with stable Graves' hyperthyroidism. Prospective prediction of ophthalmopathy was tested in an independent validation cohort of 18 hyperthyroidism patients and 17 patients who later progressed to ophthalmopathy. The 95 to 100 discovery patients were divided at random into training and test sets in a 7:3 ratio. In addition, the study compared T-cell repertoires in thyroid tissue and in blood from about 6 Graves' hyperthyroidism patients. After sampling, hyperthyroidism patients received methimazole starting at 30 mg daily, and ophthalmopathy patients received high-dose intravenous methylprednisolone. The paper describes TCR Vbeta CDR3 sequencing of fewer than 150 peripheral blood samples, made up of fewer than 50 ophthalmopathy patients, approximately 73 hyperthyroidism patients and 17 progressor patients.

On the study overall, not on this receptor specifically: In validation, the model predicted progression to ophthalmopathy a median of around six months before onset, with 65% to 71% sensitivity and 72.22% specificity. A model built on a 13 V-J signature distinguished ophthalmopathy from stable hyperthyroidism, reaching roughly 88% sensitivity and approximately 83% specificity in cross-validation and 80%/75% in testing. Most expanded thyroid clonotypes (frequency above 0.001) were also detected in blood, a finding suggesting that blood repertoires may reflect thyroid immune responses. Sample size was not statistically predetermined, and blinding of investigators to group allocation was not performed.

Ophthalmopathy patients had moderately to severely active disease, with a Clinical Activity Score of 3 or more, a NOSPECS grade of 4 or more, and a disease duration of less than 3 months. The study excluded patients with uncontrolled infections, other autoimmune diseases, pregnancy or lactation. Diagnoses relied on clinical symptoms, serum thyroxine and TRAb, thyroid ultrasound and orbital computed tomography. Ficoll-Paque density gradient centrifugation was used to isolate PBMCs from 8.5 to 10 ml of fresh peripheral blood. Total RNA was extracted using Trizol reagent, and RNA quality was assessed on an Agilent 2100 Bioanalyzer. Amplification of TCR beta CDR3 regions was carried out from RNA transcripts. For the first round of RT-PCR on the TCR CDR3, the HTBI primer set was used together with the Qiagen OneStep RT-PCR kit. Libraries were constructed in a second round of multiplex PCR, after which size selection and purification were carried out. Libraries were sequenced paired-end with 100 bp reads on an Illumina HiSeq2000. The paper's data handling went like this. SOAPnuke was used to process the raw data, throwing out any read that contained adapters or uncalled bases, had a mean Phred below 15, or lacked an exact constant-primer or identifier match. High-quality paired reads were merged using COPE v1.2.5, and each unique nucleotide sequence was defined as a clonotype. Clonotypes were aligned to IMGT TRBV, TRBD and TRBJ reference segments using MiTCR v1.1. Only V-J combinations with frequency above 0.0001, covering about 99% of repertoires, were analysed. A TCS score was defined as the ratio of F50 (clonal expansion) to E x V (chaos), with BLOSUM62-based TCRdist applied between CDR3 peptides within each V-J. Welch's t-statistics and random forest reduced 450 to 600 V-J features to 13, which were used in a naive Bayes classifier (R e1071). TCRdb ran its own pipeline on the public reads, namely fastp trimming at Q25 and MiXCR clone calling, and kept in-frame beta chains. Entries that share a CDR3 protein sequence are merged under the most common genes and DNA. None of the V and J calls come from the authors' own analysis; TCRdb made them. The sample table records 450,000 to 600,000 distinct CDR3 sequences; less than 20% of these occur just once. The biggest ten clones account for roughly 47% of the sample.

The receptor was isolated from a middle-aged man with Graves' ophthalmopathy. The sequenced sample was blood. This sequence uses TRBV13 and TRBJ2-3; TRBD1 might be the D gene, on 6 matching bases. The DNA sequence is as follows: TGTGCCAGCAGCTTTAACGATGAAGGGGGTACGCAGTATTTT. This sequence encodes CASSFNDEGGTQYF.